The rows below give T cell receptor beta chains drawn from one sample of a study of response to subunit inactivated influenza vaccine. TCRdb re-derived calls from the RT-PCR reads in MiXCR, one entry per CDR3 protein. The repertoire holds 700,000 to 900,000 distinct CDR3 sequences, with 20% to 25% as singletons. This specimen consisted of PBMCs from blood, obtained 4 to 6 days after vaccination. The receptors stem from a middle-aged man who received an inactivated influenza vaccine. The CDR3 runs from the conserved cysteine through the conserved F or W. Each record gives: clone size, V gene, D gene, J gene, CDR3 DNA, CDR3 protein. The D gene is left open where the match is weak. Clone size is not always given. Where it is, it says once, few, many or a class for expanded clones.

NA	TRBV6-2/TRBV6-3	NA	TRBJ2-7	TGTGCCAGCAACCTCAGGGACCGGGGGCAGTACTTC	CASNLRDRGQYF
NA	TRBV20-1	TRBD1	TRBJ2-7	TGCAGTGCTCCCCGCCCCCGGACAGGGAGCTACGAGCAGTACTTC	CSAPRPRTGSYEQYF
NA	TRBV11-2	NA	TRBJ1-5	TGTGCCAGCAGCTTAGGCGCAGGCCTGAATCAGCCCCAGCATTTT	CASSLGAGLNQPQHF
few	TRBV7-2	TRBD1	TRBJ2-1	TGTGCCAGCAGCTTATCACCCAGGGGGCAACATGAGCAGTTCTTC	CASSLSPRGQHEQFF
NA	TRBV6-1	NA	TRBJ1-5	TGTGCCAGCGGGCGATATCCCTATAGCAATCAGCCCCAGCATTTT	CASGRYPYSNQPQHF
NA	TRBV28	TRBD1	TRBJ1-2	TGTGCCAGCAGTTTCGGAGGACAGGCACATGGCTACACCTTC	CASSFGGQAHGYTF
NA	TRBV6-2/TRBV6-3	NA	TRBJ2-7	TGTGCCAGCAGTTCACAGGGATTCGAGCAGTACTTC	CASSSQGFEQYF
few	TRBV15	NA	TRBJ2-3	TGTGCCACCAGAGTTGGCAGGGGCACAGATACGCAGTATTTT	CATRVGRGTDTQYF
few	TRBV20-1	TRBD1	TRBJ1-5	TGCAGTGCGCGACAGGGGGCAAGGCAGCCCCAGCATTTT	CSARQGARQPQHF
NA	TRBV11-2	TRBD2	TRBJ2-1	TGTGCCAGCAGCTTAGCACTAGCGGGGGGGCACGGTGAGCAGTTCTTC	CASSLALAGGHGEQFF
NA	TRBV20-1	NA	TRBJ2-1	TGCAGTGCTAGGACTGGGCCCCACTACAATGAGCAGTTCTTC	CSARTGPHYNEQFF
few	TRBV29-1	NA	TRBJ1-2	TGCAGCGTACGGCCCGAGAACTATGGCTACACCTTC	CSVRPENYGYTF
NA	TRBV5-1	NA	TRBJ2-7	TGCGCCAGCAGCGCTAATGGATTGGAGCAGTACTTC	CASSANGLEQYF
NA	TRBV6-5	NA	TRBJ2-7	TGTGCCAGCAGTTTTACCCGGACTGGTGGGCAGTACTTC	CASSFTRTGGQYF
NA	TRBV10-3	NA	TRBJ1-5	TGTGCCATCAGTGAGTCCGGGTATCAGCCCCAGCATTTT	CAISESGYQPQHF
NA	TRBV9	TRBD1	TRBJ2-3	TGTGCCAGCAGCGCAGAAACCGGGACAGCCCTGGATACGCAGTATTTT	CASSAETGTALDTQYF
few	TRBV29-1	NA	TRBJ2-3	TGCAGCGTTGACGCCGGCACAGATACGCAGTATTTT	CSVDAGTDTQYF
few	TRBV4-2	NA	TRBJ2-5	TGTGCCAGCAGCCAAGATATACTCCAAGAGACCCAGTACTTC	CASSQDILQETQYF
few	TRBV2	TRBD1	TRBJ2-1	TGTGCCAGCGGGAAACAGGGGGATCAGGCCGATGAGCAGTTCTTC	CASGKQGDQADEQFF
NA	TRBV29-1	NA	TRBJ2-7	TGCAGCGTTGAAGAATCCGGTATTATCGGCTACGAGCAGTACTTC	CSVEESGIIGYEQYF
NA	TRBV5-5	TRBD1	TRBJ2-5	TGTGCCAGCAGCGCCCAGACAGGGCAAGAGACCCAGTACTTC	CASSAQTGQETQYF
NA	TRBV5-1	TRBD1	TRBJ2-2	TGCGCCAGCAGCATCGACAGGGGGAGCCTATCAAACACCGGGGAGCTGTTTTTT	CASSIDRGSLSNTGELFF
NA	TRBV7-9	TRBD1	TRBJ2-7	TGTGCCAGCTATGGGGACAGGGGATCCGAGCAGTACTTC	CASYGDRGSEQYF
NA	TRBV20-1	NA	TRBJ1-1	TGCAGTGCTAGAGCAGAGCGGGGGGCGCTGGCTGAAGCTTTCTTT	CSARAERGALAEAFF
NA	TRBV24-1	TRBD1	TRBJ2-3	TGTGCCACCAGTGACCCCGGGACAGAAAACACAGATACGCAGTATTTT	CATSDPGTENTDTQYF
many	TRBV27	TRBD1	TRBJ2-7	TGTGCCAGCAGTTTAGGCGACAGGGTAGCCGAGCAGTACTTC	CASSLGDRVAEQYF
many	TRBV12-3/TRBV12-4	TRBD2	TRBJ2-7	TGTGCCAGCAATTTGGGACTAGCCGGTAGTGAGCAGTACTTC	CASNLGLAGSEQYF
NA	TRBV13	NA	TRBJ2-5	TGTGCCAGCAGCTTACTGTCTCGCGGGATCCAAGAGACCCAGTACTTC	CASSLLSRGIQETQYF
NA	TRBV11-2	TRBD2	TRBJ2-1	TGTGCCAGCAGCTTAGCCCGGACTAGCGGGAGGGCCTCTGAGCAGTTCTTC	CASSLARTSGRASEQFF
once	TRBV7-2	NA	TRBJ2-2	TGTGCCAGCAGCTTAGCGCTGGGGAACAGATTTCACGGGGAGCTGTTTTTT	CASSLALGNRFHGELFF
NA	TRBV28	NA	TRBJ1-5	TGTGCCAGCAGTTTACACCCGGGCAATCAGCCCCAGCATTTT	CASSLHPGNQPQHF
NA	TRBV12-3/TRBV12-4	NA	TRBJ2-7	TGTGCCAGCAGTTTTGGACGGAGCCGTTTTGGAGAGCAGTACTTC	CASSFGRSRFGEQYF
few	TRBV12-3/TRBV12-4	TRBD1	TRBJ2-7	TGTGCCCGCGGACAGGAAGCCTACGAGCAGTACTTC	CARGQEAYEQYF
few	TRBV6-1	NA	TRBJ2-7	TGTGCCAGCAGTGACAGCCAGTTTTACGAGCAGTACTTC	CASSDSQFYEQYF
NA	TRBV20-1	NA	TRBJ2-1	TGCAGTGCTAGAGATCTTACGGGTATAAATGAGCAGTTCTTC	CSARDLTGINEQFF
NA	TRBV20-1	NA	TRBJ2-7	TGCAGTGCTAGATTCAACGACAAGCCCTACGAGCAGTACTTC	CSARFNDKPYEQYF
NA	TRBV20-1	NA	TRBJ2-1	TGCAGTGCCAACCCACTAGCCCGGGGTTACAATGAGCAGTTCTTC	CSANPLARGYNEQFF
NA	TRBV7-2	NA	TRBJ2-2	TGTGCCAGCAGCTTAGTTGGGGCGACCGGGGAGCTGTTTTTT	CASSLVGATGELFF
NA	TRBV6-2/TRBV6-3	NA	TRBJ2-7	TGTGCCAGCAGTTTGGGGGTCGCTGACACCGAAGGCGAGCAGTACTTC	CASSLGVADTEGEQYF
NA	TRBV20-1	NA	TRBJ2-1	TGCAGTGCTAGAGTTCGAGAGGGGGGCTCCTACAATGAGCAGTTCTTC	CSARVREGGSYNEQFF
NA	TRBV7-2	NA	TRBJ2-1	TGTGCCAGCAGCCGGCCGACGGGAGTTTACAATGAGCAGTTCTTC	CASSRPTGVYNEQFF
few	TRBV16	TRBD1	TRBJ1-5	TGTGCCAGCAGCCAACCTGGACAGGGGGCTTATCAGCCCCAGCATTTT	CASSQPGQGAYQPQHF
few	TRBV5-5	TRBD2	TRBJ2-7	TGTGCCAGCAGCTTTCGACTAGCCTCCACCTACGAGCAGTACTTC	CASSFRLASTYEQYF
few	TRBV7-8	TRBD2	TRBJ2-1	TGTGCCAGCAGCCTAGGGGGAGCGGGAGGGCCCTACAATGAGCAGTTCTTC	CASSLGGAGGPYNEQFF
NA	TRBV28	TRBD2	TRBJ2-7	TGTGCCAGCAGTTTTTTCGCTGGCGGGAGATACGAGCAGTACTTC	CASSFFAGGRYEQYF
few	TRBV20-1	TRBD1	TRBJ1-5	TGCAGTGCTACTAGACAGGGAGAGCAGCCCCAGCATTTT	CSATRQGEQPQHF
NA	TRBV6-5	TRBD2	TRBJ2-5	TGTTCCAGCAGCTATTTAGCGGGAGGGATACAAGAGACCCAGTACTTC	CSSSYLAGGIQETQYF
NA	TRBV4-1	TRBD1	TRBJ2-1	TGCGCCAGCAGCACCGCCGGGACAGGCGTTTACAATGAGCAGTTCTTC	CASSTAGTGVYNEQFF
NA	TRBV6-2/TRBV6-3	TRBD2	TRBJ2-1	TGTGCCAGCAGTTACTCGATTGCGGGAGGGAGAAATGAGCAGTTCTTC	CASSYSIAGGRNEQFF
once	TRBV11-2	NA	TRBJ1-1	TGTGCCAGCAGCTTAGATCGGGGGGTAGGCACTGAAGCTTTCTTT	CASSLDRGVGTEAFF
many	TRBV7-2	TRBD2	TRBJ2-1	TGTGCCAGCAGCTTAGTGGGACTAGCGACAGCCTACAATGAGCAGTTCTTC	CASSLVGLATAYNEQFF
NA	TRBV12-3/TRBV12-4	TRBD1	TRBJ2-1	TGTGCCAGCAAACCGGGACAGGGGCTTTCCTACAATGAGCAGTTCTTC	CASKPGQGLSYNEQFF
NA	TRBV18	NA	TRBJ1-5	TGTGCCAGCTCTCTCCGCCAGGGCACGGATCGGCCCCAGCATTTT	CASSLRQGTDRPQHF